This T cell receptor (beta chain) was captured by sequencing in a study of blood T cell repertoires in COVID-19. The trim removed 3 bases at V and 6 bases at J, leaving 19 bases unmatched. The CDR3 covers 18 residues. The germline gives CDR1 MNHEY, CDR2 SMNVEV (reference sequence). Recruits, aged roughly 18 to 100 years, lived in 24 US areas. In assigning cohorts, the study relied on participant-reported clinical history. During the 2 weeks before they entered the study, exposed participants had met someone with a PCR-confirmed or clinician-diagnosed COVID-19 case. In the study's own analysis: Amplification from reference gene primers served as the basis for estimated nucleated cell counts. Assay used: immunoSEQ multiplex PCR; TCRdb lists only in-frame clones, some missing. V and J calls and clone size are as listed in that table; D and trimming were resolved from the DNA. The sample has 110,000 to 150,000 clones, approximately 80% seen once; the top ten hold approximately 1.6%.

The chain joins TRBV27 to TRBJ2-7; 8 bases fit TRBD2. The receptor's source is a woman younger than 35 who had been exposed to COVID-19. The sequencing sample was made of PBMCs or T cells enriched from blood (not recorded which). CDR3 sequence (DNA): TGTGCCAGCAGTTTGTTTGTCTTAGCGGGAAGGGCGCCACCCGAGCAGTACTTC. Its protein product is CASSLFVLAGRAPPEQYF.